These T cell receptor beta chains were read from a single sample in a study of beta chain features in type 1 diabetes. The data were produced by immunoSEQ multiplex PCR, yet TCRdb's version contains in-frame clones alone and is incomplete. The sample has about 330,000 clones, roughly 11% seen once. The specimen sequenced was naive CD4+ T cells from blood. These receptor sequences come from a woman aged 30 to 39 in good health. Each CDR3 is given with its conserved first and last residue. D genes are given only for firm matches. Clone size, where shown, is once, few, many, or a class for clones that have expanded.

CATSRDLEGEQFF	TGTGCCACCAGCAGAGATCTGGAGGGGGAGCAGTTCTTC	-	TRBV15	TRBJ2-1	-
CASSPYHSSREQYF	TGTGCCAGCAGCCCATACCACTCGTCGAGGGAGCAGTACTTC	few	TRBV5-6	TRBJ2-7	-
CATSEDRGFETQYF	TGTGCCACCAGCGAAGACCGGGGGTTCGAGACCCAGTACTTC	few	TRBV15	TRBJ2-5	-
CAWSVAAGGELFF	TGTGCCTGGAGTGTGGCAGCGGGCGGGGAGCTGTTTTTT	-	TRBV30	TRBJ2-2	-
CASRRTSGSSYEQYF	TGTGCCAGCAGGAGGACTAGCGGGAGCTCCTACGAGCAGTACTTC	few	TRBV5-6	TRBJ2-7	TRBD2
CASSLGTSGRGTQYF	TGTGCCAGCAGTTTAGGGACTAGCGGGAGGGGGACCCAGTACTTC	few	TRBV28	TRBJ2-5	TRBD2
CASSFDRGRDEQFF	TGTGCCAGCAGCTTCGACAGGGGGCGCGATGAGCAGTTCTTC	-	TRBV11-2	TRBJ2-1	TRBD1
CASSPQGETQYF	TGTGCCAGCAGCCCCCAGGGGGAGACCCAGTACTTC	-	TRBV9	TRBJ2-5	-
CASSTAAGRPEKLFF	TGTGCCAGCAGTACGGCGGCAGGGCGTCCTGAAAAACTGTTTTTT	-	TRBV28	TRBJ1-4	-
CASRKGPAGETQYF	TGTGCCAGCAGAAAGGGTCCTGCGGGAGAGACCCAGTACTTC	few	TRBV6-5	TRBJ2-5	-
CASSQTGTASYEQYF	TGTGCCAGCAGCCAGACCGGGACAGCCTCCTACGAGCAGTACTTC	-	TRBV11-1	TRBJ2-7	TRBD1
CASSFLGDNNEQFF	TGCGCCAGCAGCTTCCTTGGCGACAACAATGAGCAGTTCTTC	few	TRBV5-1	TRBJ2-1	-
CASRDSGSHEQYF	TGTGCCAGCAGGGATAGCGGGAGCCACGAGCAGTACTTC	few	TRBV6-5	TRBJ2-7	TRBD2
CASSLDTGVGYTF	TGCGCCAGCAGCTTGGATACAGGGGTCGGCTACACCTTC	-	TRBV5-1	TRBJ1-2	TRBD1
CASSPTTGGSYNEQFF	TGTGCCAGCAGTCCCACGACAGGGGGTTCCTACAATGAGCAGTTCTTC	few	TRBV28	TRBJ2-1	TRBD1
CASSFQNRGEQYF	TGTGCCAGCAGTTTCCAAAACAGGGGGGAGCAGTACTTC	-	TRBV28	TRBJ2-7	TRBD1
CSVDEVGGEKLFF	TGCAGCGTTGATGAAGTAGGGGGCGAAAAACTGTTTTTT	few	TRBV29-1	TRBJ1-4	TRBD1
CASSYMGSLGTEAFF	TGTGCCAGCAGTTATATGGGCAGTTTGGGTACTGAAGCTTTCTTT	few	TRBV6-5	TRBJ1-1	-
CASSFSVSSYNEQFF	TGTGCCAGCAGTTTCAGCGTGAGCTCCTACAATGAGCAGTTCTTC	-	TRBV7-2	TRBJ2-1	-
CASSPRDRTTNEKLFF	TGCGCCAGCAGCCCGCGGGACCGAACAACTAATGAAAAACTGTTTTTT	-	TRBV4-3	TRBJ1-4	-